This T cell receptor beta chain is drawn from a study of blood T cell repertoires in COVID-19. Study in general: Sample material is recorded as cDNA or gDNA derived from T cells, B-cell-depleted T cells, or PBMCs.

The CDR3 has 15 residues. Per germline, CDR1 MNHEY and CDR2 SVGAGI. Trimming left V 4 bases short and J 0 bases short, with 12 bases between. Sequencing used immunoSEQ multiplex PCR; TCRdb keeps in-frame clones, though not all of them. The sample has 350,000 or so clones; around 82% are singletons. The source is a man younger than 45 with active or convalescent COVID-19. The chain carries TRBV6-5 and TRBJ1-1, with a tentative D call TRBD1 (6 bases). The sequencing sample was made of peripheral blood. CDR3 in amino acids: CASSSTGLVNTEAFF. The CDR3 DNA reads as TGTGCCAGCAGTTCTACAGGGTTAGTGAACACTGAAGCTTTCTTT.